This TCR beta chain was profiled in a study of OX40 agonist ivuxolimab in advanced cancers. Study-wide results and limits: Clonal expansion was among the lowest in partial responders at 0.1-3.0 mg/kg, especially CD8+. Among expanded peripheral T cells, antigen specificity went undetermined.

The data were produced by immunoSEQ multiplex PCR, yet TCRdb's version contains in-frame clones alone and is incomplete. The sample has approximately 70,000 clones; around 88% are singletons. A remark on this clone: Its target is unknown.

CDR3 length: 15 amino acids. Trimming cost V 0 bases and J 8 bases; bases outside gene matches: 4. Germline V CDR1 and CDR2: SGHVS, FQNEAQ. The source material was CD4+ or CD8+ T cells sorted from blood, sampled in a trial of the OX40 agonist ivuxolimab. This clonotype originated in an adult with an advanced solid tumor such as melanoma, head and neck, liver or kidney cancer. V and J are TRBV7-8 and TRBJ1-4; the match to TRBD1 covers 9 bases. The DNA of the CDR3 is TGTGCCAGCAGCTTAGCCGGGACAGGGCACGAAAAACTGTTTTTT. It codes for CASSLAGTGHEKLFF.